This T cell receptor (beta chain) was sequenced during a study of cytomegalovirus exposure and HLA in healthy donors (dated by TCRdb to 2017 to 2019). Looking at the study overall: An earlier analysis of 550 to 700 of the donors reported 276 Gb of sequence data and roughly 100 million unique TCR beta sequences from roughly 180 million T cells. Typing coverage varied by locus: 629-630 donors for A, B, C, DRB1 and DQB1; roughly 500 for DQA1; some 610 for DPA1; 450 to 480 for DPB1. Among the roughly 390 genotyped donors, around 81% belonged to the genetic ancestry cluster associated with self-reported Caucasian donors. An early release that covered roughly 600 HLA-typed donors contained 250 to 350 gigabases of sequencing data and 70 million to 100 million unique TCR sequences. A separate validation cohort of over 95 different subjects was used in addition to the roughly 700-subject first cohort. To predict cytomegalovirus infection status, the study brought together high-throughput TCR immunosequencing, statistical association of individual TCRs with disease status, and machine learning. An earlier analysis of 500 to 650 of the donors applied high-throughput TCR beta sequencing to assess whether each TCR beta V gene segment acted as functional or pseudogenic. Among 398 genotyped donors of the cohort, an average of approximately 250,000 unique TCR beta nucleotide sequences were sequenced per donor, 15% to 20% of them non-productive. Donor age, sex, ethnicity and CMV serostatus were compiled alongside the repertoire data. The study used immunosequencing to profile the T cell repertoires of approximately 630 subjects and linked those repertoires to cytomegalovirus serostatus. A later genetic analysis took genome-wide SNP genotypes for 398 of the 666 donors and used that subset as a discovery cohort. Rather than drawing on any new phenotypic data, the later analysis identified candidate immune exposures from TCR beta sequences and the way those sequences occurred across donors. All discovery cohort repertoires had been generated using a single sequencing platform. In a later analysis, previously published TCR beta repertoires from more than 500 donors were re-analyzed and high-resolution HLA genotyping was added so that TCR occurrence patterns could be studied. HLA typing covered class I and class II loci at four-digit resolution. The aim of the study was to test whether cataloging public T cell receptors could identify signatures of past pathogen exposure. About five DR-DQ haplotypes were treated as single units for association and clustering because of strong linkage in the cohort. What the authors observed across the whole study: In both the original and validation cohorts, the classifier was reported to diagnose cytomegalovirus status with high specificity and sensitivity. A cluster of highly shared sequence variants was judged likely to represent a technical artifact of the sequencing pipeline. In this cohort, only TCR beta chains were sequenced, and detectable features were limited by the absence of alpha or paired-chain data. In a later analysis, HLA-associated TCR beta chains were found to be more clonally expanded and to have lower generation probabilities than equally common non-associated chains. A total of fewer than 200 TCR beta chains were listed by the study as associated with cytomegalovirus. According to a later analysis, parvovirus B19, influenza, CMV and Epstein-Barr virus appeared linked to several top co-occurrence clusters. The presence/absence analyses assumed that sequencing depth was roughly uniform across donors, and that assumption may not be true. In vitro tests confirmed that a few of the cytomegalovirus-associated TCR beta chains recognize cytomegalovirus antigens. Correlated functional status among segregating V segments might be attributable to linkage disequilibrium, but an unknown experimental factor could not be ruled out. Because some donors lacked HLA typing at each locus, the association tests relied only on the typed subset. A further reported finding was that TCR beta sequences accurately predicted the HLA-A and HLA-B alleles for most subjects in the first cohort. The authors suggested that the approach could potentially be generalized to other disease states and immunological phenotypes. A later analysis found that most CMV-associated TCR beta chains appeared HLA-restricted, with HLA associations seemingly driven largely by CMV exposure. While some public TCRs were present in many individuals, most TCR sequences turned up only very rarely across donors. The 87-base-pair reads could not distinguish some IMGT-functional V segments, including TRBV6-2 and TRBV6-3, so those segments were excluded. At a false discovery rate of 0.05, a later analysis linked 15,000 to 20,000 TCR beta sequences to specific HLA alleles. In a later genetic analysis, fewer N-insertions in productive TCRs were reported among donors in an Asian-associated ancestry cluster than the roughly 640-donor mean. In an earlier analysis of 450 to 750 of the donors, most TCR beta V segments appeared in productive rearrangements about 87% or about 30% of the time, broadly matching IMGT annotations. When HLA alleles, especially DR and DQ, strongly co-occurred, TCR associations were difficult to assign to individual alleles. For the cohort, immune exposure information was limited to CMV serostatus. In a later genetic analysis, a missense DCLRE1C variant was associated with V-gene and J-gene trimming of TCR beta chains, and the association was replicated in an independent cohort. In a later analysis, the rate of TCR association differed among HLA loci, with DRB1 alleles having the most associated TCRs and HLA-C alleles having the fewest. Over 15 rarely observed V segments, including chromosome 9 orphons, were excluded from the earlier analysis of approximately 600 of the donors because counts were too low.

The library was obtained by the immunoSEQ multiplex PCR assay. For the multiplex PCR, a mixture combining 60 forward primers for TCR Vbeta segments and 13 reverse primers for TCR Jbeta segments was used. The CDR3 region of rearranged TCR beta genes was amplified from genomic DNA with a multiplex PCR assay. The Illumina HiSeq System was used to sequence the amplified TCR beta libraries as 87-base-pair reads. On the study's bioinformatics: Across the 600 to 700 repertoires, a later analysis counted some 80 million unique TCR beta chains, around 11 million of which were shared by at least two donors. To remove PCR and sequencing errors, raw reads were error-corrected and collapsed into unique sequences using a nearest-neighbor algorithm that merged closely related sequences. V, D and J gene segments were assigned by aligning CDR3 sequences to IMGT reference sequences. For a sequence to be retained, a match of at least six nucleotides to both a V gene segment and a J gene segment was required. Rearrangements were classified as productive when the CDR3 lacked stop codons and remained in frame with V and J, and all other rearrangements were classified as non-productive. CDR3 was defined according to IMGT convention as the region running from the second conserved V-encoded cysteine to the conserved J-encoded phenylalanine. Sequences without an unambiguous match to a single V gene segment were excluded from the earlier analysis of about 600 of the donors. An earlier analysis of some 610 of the donors called V segments functional above 56.7% productive rearrangements and segregating when the between-donor standard deviation exceeded 5%. To diagnose cytomegalovirus status from the catalog of TCR beta chain sequences, a statistical classification framework was built. A later analysis assigned V and J genes by comparing TCR nucleotide sequences with IMGT/GENE-DB human TR gene sequences. The TCRdist pipeline was used in a later analysis to assign CDR3 sequences and most-parsimonious VDJ recombination scenarios. In a later analysis, every TCR beta chain was defined by the combination of its CDR3 amino acid sequence and its V-gene family, and reads without a unique V-gene family were dropped. To address suspected cross-contamination and a sequencing artifact, a later analysis removed approximately 590 highly shared, low-generation-probability nucleotide sequences. A later analysis calculated a clonal expansion index for each public chain from normalized within-repertoire ranks of inferred template counts. In a later analysis, generation probabilities were computed with a VDJ recombination model fitted to out-of-frame rearrangements, and the resulting probabilities were checked against IGoR. Hypergeometric tests were used in a later analysis to score TCR-TCR, TCR-HLA and TCR-CMV co-occurrence, with a repertoire-size bias correction applied to the TCR pairs. A later analysis estimated false discovery rates by permuting HLA or CMV assignments 20 times. In a later analysis, co-occurring TCRs were grouped using DBSCAN, and TCRdist sequence similarity was added for clustering within HLA-allele-positive subsets. For co-occurrence clustering, repertoires with fewer than 30,000 or more than 120,000 public chains were excluded, along with four or five repertoires with anomalous nucleotide sharing. In its TCRdb copy, this immuneACCESS table keeps in-frame sequences only and misses some clones. Where compared with another copy, unresolved V genes explain less than half of these, and the others have no known cause. V and J calls and clone size are given by that table; D and trimming were obtained from the DNA. This sample lists more than 130,000 clones; over 70% were detected once. 5.1% of the sample comes from the top ten.

Concerning this clone: No antigen is known for it. Base qualities are not recorded, but no much larger clone differs from it by a single base.

The cohort was made up of 666 healthy bone marrow donors. At the time of sampling, all cohort members were nominally healthy, though unrecorded immune exposures were likely present. The donor tested CMV seronegative, placing the donor among the 350 or so seronegative members of the cohort. Each donor provided a peripheral blood sample, and peripheral blood mononuclear cells were used for TCR beta sequencing. The Qiagen DNeasy Blood Extraction Kit was used to extract genomic DNA from the blood cell samples. Per the germline V gene (reference sequence), LNHDA is the CDR1 and SQIVND is the CDR2. The CDR3 holds 14 amino acids from the cysteine to the phenylalanine. Only the CDR3 DNA stays, 42 bases, in frame from base 1. V was cut back by 5 bases and J by 4 bases, leaving a gap of 14 bases between them.

The V and J segments used are TRBV19 and TRBJ1-1, with the D gene too uncertain to name. Material: PBMCs. The clonotype was recovered from a male donor in good health and CMV-seronegative. This receptor carries the CDR3 CASSWEGAGTEAFF. The nucleotide sequence reads TGTGCCAGTAGTTGGGAGGGCGCGGGCACTGAAGCTTTCTTT. Reference TRBV19 and TRBJ1-1 genes cover what lies past the CDR3, so the full variable domain is DGGITQSPKYLFRKEGQNVTLSCEQNLNHDAMYWYRQDPGQGLRLIYYSQIVNDFQKGDIAEGYSVSREKKESFPLTVTSAQKNPTAFYLCASSWEGAGTEAFFGQGTRLTVV.